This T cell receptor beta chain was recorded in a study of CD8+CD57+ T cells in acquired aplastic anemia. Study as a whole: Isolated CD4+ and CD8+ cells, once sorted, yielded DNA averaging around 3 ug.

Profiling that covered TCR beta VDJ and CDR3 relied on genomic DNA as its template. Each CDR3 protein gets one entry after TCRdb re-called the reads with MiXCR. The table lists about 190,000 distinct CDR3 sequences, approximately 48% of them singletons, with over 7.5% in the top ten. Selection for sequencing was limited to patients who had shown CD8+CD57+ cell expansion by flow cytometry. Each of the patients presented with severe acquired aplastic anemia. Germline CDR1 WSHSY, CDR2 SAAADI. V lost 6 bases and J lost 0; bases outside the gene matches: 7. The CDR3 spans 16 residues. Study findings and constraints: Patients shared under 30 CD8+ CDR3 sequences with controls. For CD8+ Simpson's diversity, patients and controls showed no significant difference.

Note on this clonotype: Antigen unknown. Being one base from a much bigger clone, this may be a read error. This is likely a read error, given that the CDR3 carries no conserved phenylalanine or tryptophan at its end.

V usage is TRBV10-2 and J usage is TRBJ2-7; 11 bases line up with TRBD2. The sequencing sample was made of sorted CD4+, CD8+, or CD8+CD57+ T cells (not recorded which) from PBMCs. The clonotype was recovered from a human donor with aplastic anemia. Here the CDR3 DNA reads TGCGCCAGCAGCCAAACCCTAGCGGGAGGCTCCTACGAGCAGTACTCC. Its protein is CASSQTLAGGSYEQYS.